The present TCR beta chain was sequenced within a study of OX40 agonist ivuxolimab in advanced cancers. Study-wide context: Subjects had a mean age of roughly 57 years, with a range of roughly 20 to 79; more than 70% were male. Eligibility rules accepted prior anti-PD-1, anti-PD-L1 or anti-CTLA-4 therapy, and under 45% had some. Study outcomes and limitations: At 0.1 to 3.0 mg/kg and by week 6, clonal expansion occurred in CD4+ and CD8+ blood T cells.

Repertoires were generated with immunoSEQ multiplex PCR, while TCRdb's copy carries only in-frame clones and drops some. The sample consists of some 37,000 clones, 82% of them appearing once. A note on this clone: Antigen specificity is unknown.

Germline V gene data show CDR1 as SGHAT and CDR2 as FQNNGV. This CDR3 has 17 residues. Trimming at V came to 0 bases and at J to 0 bases, leaving 4 bases not matched to a gene. This TCR came from an adult with an advanced solid tumor such as melanoma, head and neck, liver or kidney cancer. Here the sequenced sample was CD4+ or CD8+ T cells sorted from blood, taken in a trial of the OX40 agonist ivuxolimab. This chain joins TRBV11-2 and TRBJ1-1; TRBD1 aligns across 10 bases. The CDR3 loop is CASSLEDRGVMNTEAFF. CDR3 bases: TGTGCCAGCAGCTTAGAGGACAGGGGGGTCATGAACACTGAAGCTTTCTTT.